This T cell receptor beta chain was recovered during a study of brain T cells in children with intractable seizures. CDR3 size: 13 residues. Germline assignment: CDR1 LNHDA and CDR2 SQIVND (reference sequence). Trimming left V 11 bases short and J 2 bases short, with 16 bases between. TCRdb's copy holds only in-frame clones and misses some; the assay was immunoSEQ multiplex PCR. The profile shows about 340,000 clones, 93% of them singletons. Time point described: blood from clinic visit 5 months post-surgery; TSC patient then seizure free. Patients received at least one anti-epileptic drug before surgery.

The sequencing here drew on peripheral blood, taken approximately 5 months after surgery. The sequence was collected from a boy under three years old with tuberous sclerosis and intractable seizures. The V and J genes are TRBV19 and TRBJ2-7; D possibly matches TRBD1 or TRBD2 (6 bases each). The CDR3 reads CARRGEDPYEQYF. CDR3 coding DNA: TGTGCCCGGAGGGGGGAGGACCCCTACGAGCAGTACTTC.